The table lists the clone carrying this T cell receptor (beta chain) with a count of one. This entry belongs to a study of shared clonotypes between healthy human individuals. TCRdb's table, derived via immunoSEQ multiplex PCR, lists solely in-frame clones and lacks some. Found here are approximately 530,000 clones, roughly 95% of them singletons; the top ten hold approximately 0.06%. The sample comprised naive CD4+ T cells sorted from blood. Sample subset: CD45RA+ positively selected. This TCR came from a woman in her twenties or thirties in good health.

The CDR3 sequence: CASSQALERDVDEQYF. CDR3 nucleotides: TGTGCCAGCAGCCAAGCATTGGAGCGGGATGTCGACGAGCAGTACTTC. The genes are TRBV4-2 and TRBJ2-7, with TRBD2 identical over 7 bases. The length of the CDR3 is 16 residues. CDR1 and CDR2 (germline): LGHNA, YNFKEQ. V gave up 1 base and J gave up 5 bases; unmatched junction bases: 11.